Below are 24 T cell receptor beta chains sequenced from a single sample in a study of OX40 agonist ivuxolimab in advanced cancers. Generated by immunoSEQ multiplex PCR, the TCRdb table keeps only in-frame clones and is missing some. The sample carries 55,000 to 70,000 clones, roughly nine tenths recorded once. Sequencing used CD4+ or CD8+ T cells sorted from blood, obtained in a trial of the OX40 agonist ivuxolimab. These receptor sequences come from an adult with an advanced solid tumor such as melanoma, head and neck, liver or kidney cancer.

This chain uses TRBV6-5 with TRBJ1-4; D is undetermined. Germline V CDR1 and CDR2: MNHEY, SVGAGI. The V end was cut by 6 bases, the J end by 0 bases, with 8 bases between. The CDR3 has 14 residues. CDR3 DNA sequence: TGTGCCAGCAGATTCATTGCAACTAATGAAAAACTGTTTTTT. Translating gives CASRFIATNEKLFF.

The chain recombines TRBV27 with TRBJ1-1; TRBD1 might be the D (5 bases). Germline CDR1 and CDR2: MNHEY and SMNVEV (reference sequence). The CDR3 covers 14 residues. Between the trimmed V and J ends, which lost 4 bases and 1 base, there was a span of 10 bases. The CDR3 DNA follows: TGTGCCAGCAGTTCTGGAAGGGGGAACACTGAAGCTTTCTTT. It translates to CASSSGRGNTEAFF.

The rearrangement joins TRBV10-3 to TRBJ1-2; the D is unclear. This CDR3 contains 16 residues. Looked up from germline, CDR1 is ENHRY and CDR2 is SYGVKD. V dropped 0 bases and J dropped 6 bases, with 17 bases sitting between them. CDR3 coding DNA: TGTGCCATCAGTGAGTCGGTTGGTTCCGGCAAAGATGGCTACACCTTC. Protein sequence: CAISESVGSGKDGYTF.

The CDR3 loop is CASSPTGPRTDTQYF. CDR3 bases: TGTGCCAGCAGCCCGACTGGACCCCGCACAGATACGCAGTATTTT. This chain links TRBV7-9 with TRBJ2-3, with unresolved D. V lost 5 bases and J lost 1, with 13 bases in between. The CDR3 covers 15 residues. The germline V gene encodes CDR1 SEHNR and CDR2 FQNEAQ (reference sequence).

This clone was found once. The rearrangement links TRBV15 to TRBJ2-5; 12 positions match TRBD2. In germline, CDR1 is LNHNV, CDR2 YYDKDF (reference sequence). CDR3 length: 18 amino acids. J lost 0 bases, V lost 1 base, and 6 bases had no gene match. The CDR3 sequence: CATSRGSLAGGYQETQYF. The CDR3 region has the DNA TGTGCCACCAGCAGAGGGAGCCTAGCGGGGGGGTACCAAGAGACCCAGTACTTC.

The genes are TRBV5-1 and TRBJ1-5; 7 bases map to TRBD1. CDR3 size: 15 residues. CDR1 and CDR2 from the germline V gene are SGHRS and YFSETQ. The V gene end was trimmed by 4 bases and the J gene end by 7 bases; junction bases not matched to a gene: 11. The CDR3 sequence is CASSMGTAGGQPQHF. CDR3 sequence (DNA): TGCGCCAGCAGCATGGGGACAGCAGGCGGGCAGCCCCAGCATTTT.

This chain uses TRBV7-8 with TRBJ1-1; TRBD1 matches 12 bases. The germline gives CDR1 SGHVS, CDR2 FQNEAQ. The CDR3 loop spans 17 amino acids. Trimming at V came to 4 bases and at J to 4 bases, leaving 10 bases not matched to a gene. Here the CDR3 DNA reads TGTGCCAGCAGCTCGCCGGGGGACAGGGGGCCAATCACTGAAGCTTTCTTT. The encoded protein is CASSSPGDRGPITEAFF.

Written as DNA, the CDR3 is TGTGCCAGCAGCTTAGGGTCGGGGGTTACGGACATTCAGTACTTC. This encodes CASSLGSGVTDIQYF. The chain joins TRBV7-9 to TRBJ2-4, with D possibly being TRBD2 (6 bases). CDR1 SEHNR and CDR2 FQNEAQ come from the germline V gene (reference sequence). The CDR3 contains 15 residues. Trimming shortened V by 1 base and J by 8 bases, and 15 bases separated the two germline ends. The entire variable domain, with the rest obtained from reference TRBV7-9 and TRBJ2-4, is as follows: DTGVSQNPRHKITKRGQNVTFRCDPISEHNRLYWYRQTLGQGPEFLTYFQNEAQLEKSRLLSDRFSAERPKGSFSTLEIQRTEQGDSAMYLCASSLGSGVTDIQYFGAGTRLSVL.

The chain links TRBV11-2 to TRBJ2-3; 7 nucleotides agree with TRBD2. The V gene's germline CDR1 is SGHAT and CDR2 FQNNGV. With V trimmed by 4 bases and J by 8 bases, 3 bases remained unmatched. CDR3 length: 12 residues. The CDR3 sequence is CASSWEGPTQYF. CDR3 bases: TGTGCCAGCAGCTGGGAGGGCCCTACGCAGTATTTT.

The rearrangement links TRBV9 to TRBJ1-1; D gene unclear. The CDR3 is made up of 12 amino acids. V gave up 7 bases and J gave up 4 bases, with 11 bases separating them. Germline-derived CDR1 and CDR2 are SGDLS and YYNGEE. CDR3 in DNA: TGTGCCAGCGCACGATCAGGCACTGAAGCTTTCTTT. Amino acid sequence: CASARSGTEAFF.

CDR3 bases: TGTGCCAGCAGTGAAGAGGCCGGGACAACTCATAGCAATCAGCCCCAGCATTTT. Translation: CASSEEAGTTHSNQPQHF. The rearrangement uses TRBV2 and TRBJ1-5; possibly TRBD1 for D (6 bases). The CDR3 is 18 residues long. V was pared by 1 base and J by 0 bases, with 16 bases between. The germline V gene encodes CDR1 SNHLY and CDR2 FYNNEI. Full variable domain (outside the CDR3, taken from reference TRBV2 and TRBJ1-5): EPEVTQTPSHQVTQMGQEVILRCVPISNHLYFYWYRQILGQKVEFLVSFYNNEISEKSEIFDDQFSVERPDGSNFTLKIRSTKLEDSAMYFCASSEEAGTTHSNQPQHFGDGTRLSIL.

The chain carries TRBV5-6 and TRBJ1-5, with TRBD1 as a possible D gene (5 bases). V was clipped by 0 bases and J by 7 bases, with 14 bases between them. The CDR3 contains 15 residues. Germline lookup yields CDR1 SGHDT and CDR2 YYEEEE. The CDR3 sequence: CASSLGAGTGQPQHF. The CDR3 DNA reads as TGTGCCAGCAGCTTGGGGGCGGGGACGGGCCAGCCCCAGCATTTT.

The chain links TRBV5-6 to TRBJ2-3; 7 bases agree with TRBD2. The CDR3 extends over 17 amino acids. Germline lookup yields CDR1 SGHDT and CDR2 YYEEEE. Trimming cost V 0 bases and J 0 bases; bases outside gene matches: 7. The CDR3 region has the DNA TGTGCCAGCAGCTTGGCCGCTGGGACTAAAAGCACAGATACGCAGTATTTT. It yields the protein CASSLAAGTKSTDTQYF. Looking up the rest from reference TRBV5-6 and TRBJ2-3 gives the full variable domain: DAGVTQSPTHLIKTRGQQVTLRCSPKSGHDTVSWYQQALGQGPQFIFQYYEEEERQRGNFPDRFSGHQFPNYSSELNVNALLLGDSALYLCASSLAAGTKSTDTQYFGPGTRLTVL.

V usage is TRBV6-5 and J usage is TRBJ1-1, with 9 bases matching TRBD1. The V gene end was trimmed by 3 bases and the J gene end by 5 bases; junction bases not matched to a gene: 4. This CDR3 is 14 amino acids long. Germline V gene data show CDR1 as MNHEY and CDR2 as SVGAGI. The CDR3 is CASSYTGGGTEAFF. The CDR3 DNA reads TGTGCCAGCAGTTATACAGGGGGCGGTACTGAAGCTTTCTTT.

The genes are TRBV27 and TRBJ1-2; TRBD1 might be the D (5 bases). The V end lost 5 bases, the J end lost 2 bases, and 12 bases lay between the germline ends. The germline gives CDR1 MNHEY, CDR2 SMNVEV (reference sequence). The CDR3 totals 14 residues. CDR3 bases: TGTGCCAGCAGTGGCGGCGGGGCCAACTATGGCTACACCTTC. Translation gives CASSGGGANYGYTF.

The chain links TRBV27 to TRBJ2-5; 11 nucleotides line up with TRBD2. The CDR3 loop spans 17 amino acids. Germline CDR1 and CDR2: MNHEY and SMNVEV (reference sequence). V lost 6 bases to trimming and J lost 2 bases; unmatched junction nucleotides: 11. The CDR3 is CASRLTSGAPRQETQYF. CDR3 sequence (DNA): TGTGCCAGCAGGCTGACTAGCGGGGCGCCAAGACAAGAGACCCAGTACTTC.

This sequence joins TRBV4-1 and TRBJ1-1; D is unclear. The germline V and J ends were trimmed by 1 base and 4 bases, with 10 bases remaining between them. CDR3 size: 14 residues. Germline CDR1 reads MGHRA; CDR2 reads YSYEKL. The CDR3: CASSQVQERTEAFF. CDR3 DNA sequence: TGCGCCAGCAGCCAAGTGCAAGAACGCACTGAAGCTTTCTTT.

This rearrangement joins TRBV15 to TRBJ2-7; 7 nucleotides match TRBD2. The V and J ends lost 6 bases and 3 bases, in that order; junction bases with no gene match: 5. The germline V gene has CDR1 LNHNV and CDR2 YYDKDF (reference sequence). The CDR3 extends over 13 amino acids. CDR3 amino acids: CATRREGNYEQYF. The CDR3 DNA sequence: TGTGCCACCAGGAGGGAGGGAAACTACGAGCAGTACTTC.

This chain joins TRBV6-5 and TRBJ1-1, with D possibly matching TRBD1 (5 bases). V lost 0 bases to trimming and J lost 5 bases, with 10 bases between them. CDR1 is MNHEY and CDR2 is SVGAGI in the germline V gene. The CDR3 extends over 14 amino acids. CDR3 nucleotide sequence: TGTGCCAGCAGTTACTCCCAGGGAGGAACTGAAGCTTTCTTT. Translated, it gives CASSYSQGGTEAFF.

As for this clone: Other DNA sequences from this sample encode an identical CDR3 as well. J is TRBJ1-3 and V is TRBV9; D not certain. This CDR3 has 16 amino acids. Germline-derived CDR1 and CDR2 are SGDLS and YYNGEE. Trimming left V 0 bases short and J 4 bases short, with 14 bases between. The CDR3 loop is CASSVDKGVSGNTIYF. CDR3 DNA sequence: TGTGCCAGCAGCGTAGACAAGGGAGTTTCCGGAAACACCATATATTTT.

This clone was picked up a small number of times. The chain joins TRBV15 to TRBJ1-2; TRBD1 might be the D (5 bases). V lost 3 bases and J lost 4, with 15 bases in between. The germline V gene encodes CDR1 LNHNV and CDR2 YYDKDF (reference sequence). The CDR3 extends over 15 amino acids. The CDR3 loop is CATSRGVEASYGYTF. CDR3 coding DNA: TGTGCCACCAGCAGGGGGGTCGAGGCGTCCTATGGCTACACCTTC.

V is TRBV19 and J is TRBJ2-1; D remains ambiguous. Germline V lookup: CDR1 LNHDA, CDR2 SQIVND (reference sequence). This CDR3 spans 11 amino acids. V lost 10 bases, J lost 6 bases, and 10 bases lay in between. The CDR3 DNA sequence: TGTGCCACCTCGATAGGCAATGAGCAGTTCTTC. Its translation is CATSIGNEQFF.

This clone showed up just once. CDR3 in amino acids: CASSLATGLEEQYF. In DNA, the CDR3 is TGTGCCAGCAGCTTAGCTACAGGGTTGGAAGAGCAGTACTTC. The chain has TRBV7-2 and TRBJ2-7; D perhaps matches TRBD1 (6 bases). The V end was cut by 0 bases, the J end by 7 bases, with 13 bases between. This CDR3 is built from 14 residues. The germline V gene encodes CDR1 SGHTA and CDR2 FQGNSA.

V and J are TRBV5-4 and TRBJ2-7; possible D gene TRBD2, 6 bases. Between the trimmed V and J ends, which lost 1 base and 6 bases, there was a span of 20 bases. The V gene's germline CDR1 is SGHNT and CDR2 YYREEE (reference sequence). This CDR3 comprises 16 residues. As DNA, the CDR3 is TGTGCCAGCAGCTTGCGGGGCGGGGAGGTTCCCGCCGAGCAGTACTTC. It is translated as CASSLRGGEVPAEQYF.